A single sample gave rise to the 9 T cell receptor beta chains below, sequenced in a study of Tregs in tolerant kidney transplant recipients. TCRdb keeps only in-frame clones here, not all; method: immunoSEQ multiplex PCR. This table holds about 10,000 clones. The nonmyeloablative bone marrow transplants came from related graft donors, with transient mixed chimerism. The specimen was CD8+ T cells from blood (PBMCs), collected 24 months after the transplant. These receptors all stem from a human patient who received a combined kidney and bone marrow transplant. A subset of T cells may come from the graft donor.

As to this clone: The read ends 3 residues before the CDR3 terminus; that terminus is restored from the germline J gene. V usage is TRBV18 and J usage is TRBJ1-4; TRBD1 aligns across 7 bases. The germline V gene has CDR1 KGHSH and CDR2 LQKENI. J was trimmed by 3 bases and V by 6 bases; bases with no gene match: 16. This CDR3 region has 18 residues. CDR3 DNA (partial): TGTGCCAGCTCCCGTCCGGCGGACAGGTTTCCGGCTAATGAAAAA. Protein: CASSRPADRFPANEK. In full, the CDR3 reads CASSRPADRFPANEKLFF.

Notes on this clone: The CDR3 goes on 3 residues after the read ends, and that part is filled in from the germline J gene. This chain links TRBV18 with TRBJ2-7, with 11 bases lining up with TRBD1. Germline CDR1 is KGHSH and CDR2 is LQKENI. This CDR3 has 16 residues. The V gene end was trimmed by 5 bases and the J gene end by 3 bases; junction bases not matched to a gene: 9. The CDR3 sequence: CASSSPTGQGVYEQYF. The part of the CDR3 DNA that was read is TGTGCCAGCTCATCCCCGACGGGACAGGGGGTCTACGAG.

About this clone: The CDR3 goes on 3 residues after the read ends, and that part is filled in from the germline J gene. The chain links TRBV20-1 to TRBJ2-1, with D possibly TRBD1 on 5 matching bases. Germline values: CDR1 DFQATT, CDR2 SNEGSKA (reference sequence). The germline V and J ends were trimmed by 4 bases and 9 bases, with 13 bases remaining between them. This CDR3 has 12 amino acids. Here the CDR3 reads CSAKGIAAEQFF. Partial CDR3 DNA: TGCAGTGCTAAGGGGATTGCGGCTGAG.

With regard to this clone: Read coverage stops 3 residues before the CDR3 terminus; the germline J gene supplies the remainder. The chain employs TRBV19 and TRBJ2-7, with D perhaps TRBD2 (5 bases). The CDR3 spans 14 residues. V lost 6 bases, J lost 4 bases, and 16 bases lay in between. Germline-derived CDR1 and CDR2 are LNHDA and SQIVND (reference sequence). This CDR3 is CASRTGLGDYEQYF. The DNA read from the CDR3 is TGTGCCAGTAGAACCGGCCTCGGGGATTACGAG. Drawing the rest from reference TRBV19 and TRBJ2-7, the complete variable domain is DGGITQSPKYLFRKEGQNVTLSCEQNLNHDAMYWYRQDPGQGLRLIYYSQIVNDFQKGDIAEGYSVSREKKESFPLTVTSAQKNPTAFYLCASRTGLGDYEQYFGPGTRLTVT.

To note about this clone: The read ends 3 residues early relative to the CDR3; the germline J gene fills the gap. This rearrangement joins TRBV9 to TRBJ2-1; D call uncertain. The V gene's germline CDR1 is SGDLS and CDR2 YYNGEE. V shed 0 bases and J shed 4 bases, with 5 bases lying between them. The CDR3 spans 13 residues. The CDR3 bases that were read are TGTGCCAGCAGCGTAGAAGGGTACAATGAG. Translation: CASSVEGYNE. The CDR3 reads in full as CASSVEGYNEQFF.

The CDR3 spells CASGTGTGLHEQYF. The CDR3 DNA, read in part, is TGTGCCAGTGGGACCGGGACAGGGCTACACGAG. This chain links TRBV19 with TRBJ2-7, with 9 bases fitting TRBD1. The CDR3 goes on 3 residues after the read ends, and that part is filled in from the germline J gene. The length of the CDR3 is 14 residues. In germline, CDR1 is LNHDA, CDR2 SQIVND (reference sequence). V trimming: 8 bases; J trimming: 5 bases; junction bases outside the gene matches: 10.

Concerning this clone itself: The read ends 3 residues before the CDR3 terminus; that terminus is restored from the germline J gene. The chain has TRBV11-2 and TRBJ2-5; maybe TRBD1 (5 bases). The germline V and J ends were trimmed by 5 bases and 2 bases, with 9 bases remaining between them. CDR3 length: 13 residues. Germline V CDR1 and CDR2: SGHAT, FQNNGV. CDR3 in amino acids: CASSPQGQETQYF. Partial CDR3 DNA: TGTGCCAGCAGCCCCCAGGGACAAGAGACC. Drawing the rest from reference TRBV11-2 and TRBJ2-5, the complete variable domain is EAGVAQSPRYKIIEKRQSVAFWCNPISGHATLYWYQQILGQGPKLLIQFQNNGVVDDSQLPKDRFSAERLKGVDSTLKIQPAKLEDSAVYLCASSPQGQETQYFGPGTRLLVL.

A word on this clone: The CDR3 end falls 3 residues outside the read, so it is completed with the germline J gene. This chain joins TRBV19 and TRBJ2-7, with D possibly being TRBD1 (5 bases). Trimming cost V 3 bases and J 1 base, with 10 bases left between them. The germline V gene encodes CDR1 LNHDA and CDR2 SQIVND (reference sequence). The length of the CDR3 is 14 residues. The CDR3 DNA, read in part, is TGTGCCAGTAGTATGACAGCACAGTCCTACGAG. Translated, it gives CASSMTAQSYE. The entire CDR3 protein reads CASSMTAQSYEQYF. Drawing the rest from reference TRBV19 and TRBJ2-7, the complete variable domain is DGGITQSPKYLFRKEGQNVTLSCEQNLNHDAMYWYRQDPGQGLRLIYYSQIVNDFQKGDIAEGYSVSREKKESFPLTVTSAQKNPTAFYLCASSMTAQSYEQYFGPGTRLTVT.

Of note for this clone: The missing CDR3 end, 3 residues past where the read stops, is filled in from the germline J gene. V usage is TRBV7-6 and J usage is TRBJ1-4, with 9 bases matching TRBD1. The CDR3 loop spans 14 amino acids. CDR1 is SGHVS, CDR2 FNYEAQ, per germline. V trimming: 4 bases; J trimming: 7 bases; junction bases outside the gene matches: 4. The part of the CDR3 DNA that was read is TGTGCCAGCAGCTCGGGACAGGGTACTGAAAAA. Translated: CASSSGQGTEK. The full CDR3 protein reads CASSSGQGTEKLFF.